Listed here is a single T cell receptor (beta chain). Its antigen is not known. The sample is drawn from a study of beta chain features in type 1 diabetes. Study-level background: The samples had around 98 million sorted cells examined in all.

Each donor gave one heparinised blood draw averaging about 100 mL. The authors reverse transcribed all of the isolated RNA, so sequencing captured expressed TCRB transcripts. The table came from immunoSEQ multiplex PCR; TCRdb's copy has only in-frame clones and leaves some out. Of under 850,000 clones listed, about an eighth were seen once; the top ten hold less than 0.025%. CDR3 size: 13 residues. CDR1 and CDR2 from the germline V gene are GTSNPN and SVGIG (reference sequence). V lost 3 bases to trimming and J lost 1 base, with 4 bases between them. Overall study findings and caveats: The study found that naive, central memory and Treg TCRB repertoires appeared more similar in patients than in healthy donors. Type 1 diabetes patients had moderately but significantly shorter TCRB CDR3s in all four CD4+ subsets.

The receptor was isolated from a young man with type 1 diabetes. Sequencing was carried out using naive CD4+ T cells from blood. The chain has TRBV30 and TRBJ2-6; no definite D call. CDR3 sequence: CAWRSSGANVLTF. The DNA of the CDR3 is TGTGCCTGGAGATCATCTGGGGCCAACGTCCTGACTTTC. Filled out from reference TRBV30 and TRBJ2-6, the complete variable domain reads SQTIHQWPATLVQPVGSPLSLECTVEGTSNPNLYWYRQAAGRGLQLLFYSVGIGQISSEVPQNLSASRPQDRQFILSSKKLLLSDSGFYLCAWRSSGANVLTFGAGSRLTVL.